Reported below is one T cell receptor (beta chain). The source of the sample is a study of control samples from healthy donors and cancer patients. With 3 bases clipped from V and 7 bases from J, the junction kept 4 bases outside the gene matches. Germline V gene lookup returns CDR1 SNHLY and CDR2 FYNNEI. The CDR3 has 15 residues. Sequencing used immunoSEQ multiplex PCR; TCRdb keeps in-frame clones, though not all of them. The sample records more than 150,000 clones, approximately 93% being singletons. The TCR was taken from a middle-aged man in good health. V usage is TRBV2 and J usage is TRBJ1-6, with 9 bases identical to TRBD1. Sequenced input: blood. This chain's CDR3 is CASSEGGTGNSPLHF. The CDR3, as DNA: TGTGCCAGCAGTGAGGGGGGGACAGGGAATTCACCCCTCCACTTT.